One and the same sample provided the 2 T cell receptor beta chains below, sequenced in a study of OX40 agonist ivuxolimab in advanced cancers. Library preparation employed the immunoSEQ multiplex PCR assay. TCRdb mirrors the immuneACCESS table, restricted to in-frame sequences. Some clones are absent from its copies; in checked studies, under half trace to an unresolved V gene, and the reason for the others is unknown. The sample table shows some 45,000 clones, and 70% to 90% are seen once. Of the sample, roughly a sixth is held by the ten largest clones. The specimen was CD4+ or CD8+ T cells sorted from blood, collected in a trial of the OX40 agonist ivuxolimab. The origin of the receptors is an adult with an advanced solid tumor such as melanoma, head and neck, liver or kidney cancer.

In nucleotides, the CDR3 is TGCGCCAGCAGCTTGGAGCACGGGACAAGCCATGGCTACACCTTC. This sequence encodes CASSLEHGTSHGYTF. The rearrangement uses TRBV5-1 and TRBJ1-2; TRBD1 is a possible D gene (6 bases). CDR3 length: 15 residues. The germline V gene encodes CDR1 SGHRS and CDR2 YFSETQ. V was shortened by 0 bases and J by 6 bases, with 15 bases between the two germline ends.

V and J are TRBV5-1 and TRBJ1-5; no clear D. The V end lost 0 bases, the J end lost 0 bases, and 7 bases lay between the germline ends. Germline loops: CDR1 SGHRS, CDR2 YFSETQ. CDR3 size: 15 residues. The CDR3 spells CASSLVSGSNQPQHF. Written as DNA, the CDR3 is TGCGCCAGCAGCTTGGTTTCCGGTAGCAATCAGCCCCAGCATTTT.